The 20 T cell receptor beta chains listed next were all sequenced from one sample in a study of OX40 agonist ivuxolimab in advanced cancers. Generated by immunoSEQ multiplex PCR, the TCRdb table keeps only in-frame clones and is missing some. The table records tens of thousands of clones, around 86% of them present only once. The sequenced sample was CD4+ or CD8+ T cells sorted from blood, obtained in a trial of the OX40 agonist ivuxolimab. The receptors stem from an adult with an advanced solid tumor such as melanoma, head and neck, liver or kidney cancer.

The chain recombines TRBV11-2 with TRBJ1-1, with D possibly being TRBD1 (6 bases). There are 15 residues in the CDR3. V was clipped by 5 bases and J by 4 bases, with 17 bases between them. Germline CDR1 is SGHAT and CDR2 is FQNNGV. CDR3 amino acids: CASSPEPGVPTEAFF. CDR3 in DNA: TGTGCCAGCAGCCCCGAGCCAGGGGTTCCCACTGAAGCTTTCTTT.

This chain links TRBV6-6 with TRBJ1-2; D is uncertain. Trimming took off 5 bases at V and 6 bases at J, with 16 bases between the two ends. The CDR3 consists of 14 residues. Per the germline V gene, CDR1 is MNHNY and CDR2 is SVGAGI (reference sequence). CDR3 nucleotides: TGTGCCAGCAGTCCCCTGGGAGGGTTTGATGGCTACACCTTC. Translation: CASSPLGGFDGYTF.

This clone has just one count. The rearrangement links TRBV5-1 to TRBJ2-7; a weak D match, TRBD2 (6 bases). Trimming left V 0 bases short and J 5 bases short, with 12 bases between. Germline assignment: CDR1 SGHRS and CDR2 YFSETQ. The CDR3 has 14 residues. In DNA, the CDR3 is TGCGCCAGCAGCTTGGGTCGGGGGTTGGACGAGCAGTACTTC. Its translation: CASSLGRGLDEQYF.

This chain joins TRBV7-9 and TRBJ2-5, with D possibly matching TRBD1 (6 bases). This CDR3 contains 14 residues. Per germline, CDR1 SEHNR and CDR2 FQNEAQ (reference sequence). V was shortened by 5 bases and J by 5 bases, with 15 bases between the two germline ends. The CDR3 nucleotides are TGTGCCAGCAGCAAGGGCAGGGGCTGGGAGACCCAGTACTTC. Translation gives CASSKGRGWETQYF.

The J gene is TRBJ2-7, the V gene TRBV6-7, with 10 bases identical to TRBD2. TRBV6-7 is labeled an ORF, and its function is uncertain. J gave up 6 bases and V 4 bases, and 3 bases lay outside the gene matches. The CDR3 runs 13 residues. CDR3 in amino acids: CASSWGLAFEQYF. CDR3 bases: TGTGCCAGCAGTTGGGGACTAGCGTTCGAGCAGTACTTC.

This clone has more than one count but fewer than ten. The V and J genes are TRBV6-6 and TRBJ1-5; D gene unclear. V lost 2 bases to trimming and J lost 3 bases, with 11 bases between them. Germline lookup yields CDR1 MNHNY and CDR2 SVGAGI (reference sequence). The CDR3 is 15 amino acids. The CDR3 nucleotides are TGTGCCAGCAGTTACCTCGCGGGAGACAATCAGCCCCAGCATTTT. Its protein product is CASSYLAGDNQPQHF.

This sequence joins TRBV7-9 and TRBJ2-2, with 10 bases that match TRBD2. The CDR3 covers 15 residues. V lost 2 bases to trimming and J lost 8 bases; unmatched junction nucleotides: 5. Germline CDR1 and CDR2: SEHNR and FQNEAQ (reference sequence). CDR3 sequence: CASSLTSGAAGELFF. CDR3 bases: TGTGCCAGCAGCTTAACTAGCGGGGCTGCTGGGGAGCTGTTTTTT.

The chain combines TRBV29-1 with TRBJ2-2; 8 positions agree with TRBD1. CDR1 is SQVTM, CDR2 ANQGSEA, per germline. The CDR3 runs 15 residues. Losses at the gene ends were 7 bases for V and 5 bases for J; bases not matched to a gene: 12. CDR3 protein: CSAIHAGGGTGELFF. The CDR3 coding sequence is TGCAGCGCTATACATGCAGGGGGCGGAACCGGGGAGCTGTTTTTT.

This clone was seen once. The CDR3 spells CASSFGGIAGVNEQFF. Written as DNA, the CDR3 is TGTGCCAGCAGCTTCGGAGGGATAGCGGGGGTAAATGAGCAGTTCTTC. The V and J genes are TRBV7-6 and TRBJ2-1, with TRBD2 matching 9 bases. CDR1 is SGHVS, CDR2 FNYEAQ, per germline. Unmatched junction bases numbered 10, after V lost 3 bases and J lost 7 bases. The CDR3 is made up of 16 amino acids.

The V and J genes are TRBV28 and TRBJ2-3; 9 positions agree with TRBD1. Looked up from germline, CDR1 is MDHEN and CDR2 is SYDVKM. The CDR3 has 18 residues. The V and J ends lost 6 bases and 4 bases, in that order; junction bases with no gene match: 17. CDR3 bases: TGTGCCAGCAGACCGGGACAGGGACTTTTCTGGGGGTCAGATACGCAGTATTTT. This codes for CASRPGQGLFWGSDTQYF.

This clone was recorded a few times. The chain joins TRBV27 to TRBJ2-1; 9 nucleotides agree with TRBD2. V dropped 7 bases and J dropped 10; count of bases not matched to a gene: 11. Germline V gene sequence: CDR1 MNHEY, CDR2 SMNVEV (reference sequence). The CDR3 contains 14 residues. The DNA of the CDR3 is TGTGCCAGCACAGGGATCCTAGCGGGGTGGGAGCAGTTCTTC. Translation: CASTGILAGWEQFF.

The chain recombines TRBV7-6 with TRBJ2-7; D is possibly TRBD1 or TRBD2 (5 bases each). Germline V gives CDR1 SGHVS, CDR2 FNYEAQ. CDR3 length: 14 amino acids. The ends were cut back, 2 bases at V and 4 bases at J, with 12 bases in the middle. CDR3 sequence reads: CASSLLQEAYEQYF. In nucleotides, the CDR3 is TGTGCCAGCAGCTTATTACAGGAGGCGTACGAGCAGTACTTC.

The chain carries TRBV11-2 and TRBJ1-1; D gene ambiguous. Germline-derived CDR1 and CDR2 are SGHAT and FQNNGV. V was clipped by 1 base and J by 1 base, with 4 bases between them. The CDR3 consists of 13 residues. CDR3 residues: CASSLGGNTEAFF. The CDR3 DNA reads as TGTGCCAGCAGCTTAGGGGGGAACACTGAAGCTTTCTTT.

The chain has TRBV10-3 and TRBJ1-1; 7 bases align to TRBD1. Per the germline V gene, CDR1 is ENHRY and CDR2 is SYGVKD. The CDR3 loop spans 13 amino acids. With 3 bases clipped from V and 7 bases from J, the junction kept 5 bases outside the gene matches. The CDR3 protein is CAISDRTGLEAFF. CDR3 sequence (DNA): TGTGCCATCAGTGACAGGACAGGACTTGAAGCTTTCTTT.

This rearrangement joins TRBV27 to TRBJ2-7; D uncertain. V was clipped by 0 bases and J by 0 bases, with 9 bases between them. The CDR3 extends over 15 amino acids. Germline CDR1 and CDR2: MNHEY and SMNVEV (reference sequence). CDR3 protein: CASSLSAASSYEQYF. The CDR3 DNA follows: TGTGCCAGCAGTTTATCTGCGGCCAGCTCCTACGAGCAGTACTTC.

This clone was detected once. The rearrangement uses TRBV19 and TRBJ1-5, with D unresolved. The CDR3 has 15 residues. In germline, CDR1 is LNHDA, CDR2 SQIVND (reference sequence). V lost 1 base and J 3 bases, leaving 10 bases between the germline ends. CDR3 region: CASSIGNRFNQPQHF. CDR3 bases: TGTGCCAGTAGTATAGGGAACAGATTCAATCAGCCCCAGCATTTT.

Worth noting for this clone: Other nucleotide sequences from this sample produce the same CDR3. V and J are TRBV5-6 and TRBJ2-7; D gene ambiguous. The CDR3 runs to 13 residues. CDR1 and CDR2 (germline): SGHDT, YYEEEE. V was cut by 0 bases and J by 3 bases, with 7 bases left in between. This CDR3 is CASSLGQSYEQYF. CDR3 nucleotides: TGTGCCAGCAGCTTGGGTCAGAGCTACGAGCAGTACTTC.

This clone occurred a few times. This CDR3 reads CASSLVSALYEQYF. CDR3 nucleotide sequence: TGCGCCAGCAGCTTGGTATCGGCTCTCTACGAGCAGTACTTC. V usage is TRBV5-1 and J usage is TRBJ2-7, with D unresolved. The CDR3 consists of 14 residues. The V and J ends lost 0 bases and 3 bases respectively, with 10 bases between them. Germline values: CDR1 SGHRS, CDR2 YFSETQ.

The chain couples TRBV10-3 to TRBJ2-5; possibly TRBD1 for D (6 bases). The CDR3 extends over 16 amino acids. The germline V gene encodes CDR1 ENHRY and CDR2 SYGVKD. V was cut by 0 bases and J by 2 bases, with 13 bases left in between. For the CDR3, the DNA is TGTGCCATCAGTGAGTCTGTCGCCAGGGGACAAGAGACCCAGTACTTC. Residues: CAISESVARGQETQYF.

This clone was observed once. This chain connects TRBV29-1 to TRBJ2-7; TRBD1 agrees at 9 bases. Germline V CDR1 and CDR2: SQVTM, ANQGSEA. The junction had 3 bases not matched to a gene; V was cut back by 4 bases and J by 2 bases. The CDR3 extends over 13 amino acids. CDR3 bases: TGCAGCGTTGGGACAGGGGAAACCTACGAGCAGTACTTC. This gives the protein CSVGTGETYEQYF.